This T cell receptor (beta chain) was retrieved from a study of vaccination effects on CD4 cells after COVID-19. Some clones are missing from TCRdb's copy, which holds only in-frame ones; the method was immunoSEQ multiplex PCR. This table holds under 55,000 clones, approximately 70% found once. V dropped 3 bases and J dropped 0; count of bases not matched to a gene: 8. From germline, CDR1 is SGHRS and CDR2 YFSETQ. CDR3 size: 16 residues. In this sample, this clone turned up once. No antigen is known for it. Antigen-specific CD4+ T cells expanded by the ViraFEST assay with viral peptide pools were then sequenced. The authors isolated CD4+ T cells after around 10 days of culture. Convalescent patients had PCR-confirmed SARS-CoV-2 infection between March and December 2020.

The sample here was CD4+ T cells from PBMCs cultured with a peptide pool, taken before COVID-19 vaccination. This clonotype was obtained from a human donor who had a prior SARS-CoV-2 infection. The chain is built from TRBV5-1 and TRBJ2-7; 8 bases are shared with TRBD2. CDR3 coding DNA: TGCGCCAGCAGCTACTCTAGCGGGTTTAGCTCCTACGAGCAGTACTTC. Translated, it gives CASSYSSGFSSYEQYF.